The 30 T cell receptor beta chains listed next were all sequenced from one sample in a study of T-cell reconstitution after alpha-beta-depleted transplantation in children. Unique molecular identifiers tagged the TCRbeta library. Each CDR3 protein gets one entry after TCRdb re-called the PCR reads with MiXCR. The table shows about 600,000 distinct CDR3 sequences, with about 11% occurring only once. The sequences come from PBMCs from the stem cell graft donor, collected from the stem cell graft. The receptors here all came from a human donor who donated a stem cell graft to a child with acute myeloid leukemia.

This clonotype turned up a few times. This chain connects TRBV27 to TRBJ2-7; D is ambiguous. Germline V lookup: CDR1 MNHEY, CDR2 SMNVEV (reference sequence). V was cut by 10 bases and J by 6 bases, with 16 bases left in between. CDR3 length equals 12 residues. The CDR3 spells CAIASPLGEQYF. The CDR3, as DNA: TGTGCCATCGCCTCCCCATTAGGCGAGCAGTACTTC.

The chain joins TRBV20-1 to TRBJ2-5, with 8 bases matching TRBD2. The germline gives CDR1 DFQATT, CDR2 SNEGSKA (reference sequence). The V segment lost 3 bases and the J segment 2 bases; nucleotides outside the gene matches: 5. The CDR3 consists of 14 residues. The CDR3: CSASITSGQETQYF. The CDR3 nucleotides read TGCAGTGCTAGTATCACTAGCGGTCAAGAGACCCAGTACTTC.

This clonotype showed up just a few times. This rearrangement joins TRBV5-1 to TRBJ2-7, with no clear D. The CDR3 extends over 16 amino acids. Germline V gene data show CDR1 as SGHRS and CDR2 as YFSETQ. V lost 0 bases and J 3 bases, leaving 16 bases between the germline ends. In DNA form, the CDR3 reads TGCGCCAGCAGCTTGGCGGGCGACTTCTCGGGCTACGAGCAGTACTTC. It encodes CASSLAGDFSGYEQYF.

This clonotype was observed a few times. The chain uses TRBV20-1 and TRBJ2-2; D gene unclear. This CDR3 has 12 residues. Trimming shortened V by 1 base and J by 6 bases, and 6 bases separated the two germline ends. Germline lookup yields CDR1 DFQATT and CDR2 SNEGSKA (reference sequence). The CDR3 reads CSARGPPGELFF. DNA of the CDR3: TGCAGTGCTAGAGGTCCCCCCGGGGAGCTGTTTTTT.

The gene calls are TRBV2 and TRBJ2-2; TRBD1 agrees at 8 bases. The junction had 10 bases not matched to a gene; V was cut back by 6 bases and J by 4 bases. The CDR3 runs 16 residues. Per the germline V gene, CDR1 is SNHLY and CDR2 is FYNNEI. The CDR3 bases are TGTGCCAGCAGCGCCGGGACAGGTTATAGCACCGGGGAGCTGTTTTTT. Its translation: CASSAGTGYSTGELFF.

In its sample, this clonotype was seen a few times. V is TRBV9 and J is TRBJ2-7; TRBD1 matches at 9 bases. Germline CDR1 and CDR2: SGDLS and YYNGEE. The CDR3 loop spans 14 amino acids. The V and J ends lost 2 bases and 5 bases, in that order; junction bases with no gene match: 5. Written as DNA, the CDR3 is TGTGCCAGCAGCGTCCGGGACAGGGCCCACGAGCAGTACTTC. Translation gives CASSVRDRAHEQYF.

The CDR3 reads CSDETQYF. For the CDR3, the DNA is TGCAGCGATGAGACCCAGTACTTC. This sequence joins TRBV29-1 and TRBJ2-5, with unresolved D. The germline V and J ends were trimmed by 7 bases and 5 bases, with 2 bases remaining between them. The CDR3 sequence is 8 residues long. The germline V gene encodes CDR1 SQVTM and CDR2 ANQGSEA.

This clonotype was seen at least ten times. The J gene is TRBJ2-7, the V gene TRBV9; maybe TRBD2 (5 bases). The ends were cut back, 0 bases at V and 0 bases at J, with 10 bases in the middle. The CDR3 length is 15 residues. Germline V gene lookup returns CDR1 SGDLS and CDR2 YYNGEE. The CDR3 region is CASSVDGDSSYEQYF. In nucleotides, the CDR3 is TGTGCCAGCAGCGTAGACGGGGATAGCTCCTACGAGCAGTACTTC. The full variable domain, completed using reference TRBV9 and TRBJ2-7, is DSGVTQTPKHLITATGQRVTLRCSPRSGDLSVYWYQQSLDQGLQFLIQYYNGEERAKGNILERFSAQQFPDLHSELNLSSLELGDSALYFCASSVDGDSSYEQYFGPGTRLTVT.

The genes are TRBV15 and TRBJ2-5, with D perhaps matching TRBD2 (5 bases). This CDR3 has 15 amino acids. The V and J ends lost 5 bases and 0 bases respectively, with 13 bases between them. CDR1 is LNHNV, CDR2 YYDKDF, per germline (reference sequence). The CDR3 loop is CATSARTDYQETQYF. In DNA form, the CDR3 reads TGTGCCACCAGCGCAAGGACTGATTACCAAGAGACCCAGTACTTC.

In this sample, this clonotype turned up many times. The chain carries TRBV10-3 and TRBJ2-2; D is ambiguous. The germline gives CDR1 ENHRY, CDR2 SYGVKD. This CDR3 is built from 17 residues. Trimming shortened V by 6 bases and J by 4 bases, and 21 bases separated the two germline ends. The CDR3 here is CAIRGFDGLGTTGELFF. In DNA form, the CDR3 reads TGTGCCATCAGAGGATTTGACGGTCTGGGAACCACCGGGGAGCTGTTTTTT.

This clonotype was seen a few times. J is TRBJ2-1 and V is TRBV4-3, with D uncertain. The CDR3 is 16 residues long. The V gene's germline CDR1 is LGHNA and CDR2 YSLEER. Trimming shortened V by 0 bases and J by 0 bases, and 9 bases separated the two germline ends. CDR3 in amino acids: CASSQEWVDSYNEQFF. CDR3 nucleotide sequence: TGCGCCAGCAGCCAAGAATGGGTGGACTCCTACAATGAGCAGTTCTTC.

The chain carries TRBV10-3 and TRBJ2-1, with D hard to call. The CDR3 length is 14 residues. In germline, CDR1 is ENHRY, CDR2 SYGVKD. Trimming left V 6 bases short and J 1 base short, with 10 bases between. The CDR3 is CAISGGRSYNEQFF. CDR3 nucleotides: TGTGCCATCAGCGGCGGAAGATCCTACAATGAGCAGTTCTTC.

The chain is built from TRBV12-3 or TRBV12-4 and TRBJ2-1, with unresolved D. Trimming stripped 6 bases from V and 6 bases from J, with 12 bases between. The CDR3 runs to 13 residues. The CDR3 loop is CASRHDQRNEQFF. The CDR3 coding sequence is TGTGCCAGCAGACACGACCAGCGCAATGAGCAGTTCTTC.

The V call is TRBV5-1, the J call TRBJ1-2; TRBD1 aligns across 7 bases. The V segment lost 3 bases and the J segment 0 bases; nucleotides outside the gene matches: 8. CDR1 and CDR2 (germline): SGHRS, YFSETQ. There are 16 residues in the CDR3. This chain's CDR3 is CASSWSGTASNYGYTF. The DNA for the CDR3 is TGCGCCAGCAGCTGGTCCGGGACAGCCTCTAACTATGGCTACACCTTC.

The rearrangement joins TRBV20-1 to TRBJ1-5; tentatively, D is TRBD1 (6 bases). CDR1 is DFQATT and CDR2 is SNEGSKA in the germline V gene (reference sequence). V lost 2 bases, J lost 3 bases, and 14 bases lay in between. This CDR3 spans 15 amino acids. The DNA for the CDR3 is TGCAGTGCTAGAAGAGAGGACAGCGTCAATCAGCCCCAGCATTTT. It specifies CSARREDSVNQPQHF.

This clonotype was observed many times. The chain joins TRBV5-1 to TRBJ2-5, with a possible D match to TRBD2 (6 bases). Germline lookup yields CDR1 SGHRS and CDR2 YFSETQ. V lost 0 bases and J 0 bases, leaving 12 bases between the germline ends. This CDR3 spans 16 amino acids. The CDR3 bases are TGCGCCAGCAGCTTGGGATCCAGCGGGTACCAAGAGACCCAGTACTTC. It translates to CASSLGSSGYQETQYF.

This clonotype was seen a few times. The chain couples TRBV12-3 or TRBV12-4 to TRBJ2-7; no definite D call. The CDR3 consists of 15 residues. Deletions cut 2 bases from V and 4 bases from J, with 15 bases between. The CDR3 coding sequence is TGTGCCAGCAGTTTATTGCGAGACAAAGGATACGAGCAGTACTTC. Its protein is CASSLLRDKGYEQYF.

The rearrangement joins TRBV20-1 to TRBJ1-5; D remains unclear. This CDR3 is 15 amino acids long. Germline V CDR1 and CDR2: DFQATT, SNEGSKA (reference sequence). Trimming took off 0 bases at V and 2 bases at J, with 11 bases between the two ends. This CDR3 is CSARDYRAGNQPQHF. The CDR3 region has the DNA TGCAGTGCTAGAGATTACCGGGCAGGCAATCAGCCCCAGCATTTT.

The CDR3 nucleotides read TGTGCCAGCAGCTTACCCACGCCCGGGACTAGCTGTTACTTC. It encodes CASSLPTPGTSCYF. The rearrangement uses TRBV11-2 and TRBJ2-5, with 9 bases fitting TRBD2. Germline V gives CDR1 SGHAT, CDR2 FQNNGV. This CDR3 region has 14 residues. V was pared by 2 bases and J by 14 bases, with 12 bases of the junction left unmatched.

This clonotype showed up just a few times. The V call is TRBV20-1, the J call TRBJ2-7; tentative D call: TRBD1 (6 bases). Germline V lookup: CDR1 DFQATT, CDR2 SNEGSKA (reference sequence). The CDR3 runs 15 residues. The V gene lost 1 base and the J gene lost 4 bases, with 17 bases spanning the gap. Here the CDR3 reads CSARGRGKGGYEQYF. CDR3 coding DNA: TGCAGTGCTAGAGGAAGGGGGAAAGGGGGATACGAGCAGTACTTC.

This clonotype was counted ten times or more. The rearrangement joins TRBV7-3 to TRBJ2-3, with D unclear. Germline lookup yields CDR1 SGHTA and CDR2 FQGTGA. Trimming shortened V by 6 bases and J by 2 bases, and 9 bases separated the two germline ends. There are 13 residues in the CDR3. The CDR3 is CASSLLVTDTQYF. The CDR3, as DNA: TGTGCCAGCAGTTTACTGGTCACAGATACGCAGTATTTT.

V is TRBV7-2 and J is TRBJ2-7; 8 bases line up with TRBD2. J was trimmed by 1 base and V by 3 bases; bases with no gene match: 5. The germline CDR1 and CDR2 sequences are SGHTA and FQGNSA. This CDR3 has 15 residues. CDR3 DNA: TGTGCCAGCAGCTTTTCCCCGGGGGGGTCCTACGAGCAGTACTTC. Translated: CASSFSPGGSYEQYF.

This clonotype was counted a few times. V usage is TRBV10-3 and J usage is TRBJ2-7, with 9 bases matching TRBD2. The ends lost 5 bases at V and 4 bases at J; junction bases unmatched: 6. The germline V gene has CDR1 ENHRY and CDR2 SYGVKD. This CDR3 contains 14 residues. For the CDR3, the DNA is TGTGCCATCAGTTATGCGGGAGGGGAGTACGAGCAGTACTTC. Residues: CAISYAGGEYEQYF.

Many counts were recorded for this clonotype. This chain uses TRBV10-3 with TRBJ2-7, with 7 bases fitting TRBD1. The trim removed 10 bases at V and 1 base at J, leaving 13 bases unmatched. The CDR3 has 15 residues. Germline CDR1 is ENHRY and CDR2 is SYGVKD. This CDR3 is CATSTGDSPSYEQYF. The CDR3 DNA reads TGTGCCACATCCACAGGGGATTCGCCTTCCTACGAGCAGTACTTC.

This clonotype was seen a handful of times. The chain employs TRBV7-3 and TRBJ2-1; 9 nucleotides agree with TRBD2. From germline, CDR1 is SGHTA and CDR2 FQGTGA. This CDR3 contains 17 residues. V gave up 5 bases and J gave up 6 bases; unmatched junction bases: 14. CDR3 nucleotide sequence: TGTGCCAGCAGCCCCCTGGGGACTAGCCAAATACCCAATGAGCAGTTCTTC. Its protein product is CASSPLGTSQIPNEQFF.

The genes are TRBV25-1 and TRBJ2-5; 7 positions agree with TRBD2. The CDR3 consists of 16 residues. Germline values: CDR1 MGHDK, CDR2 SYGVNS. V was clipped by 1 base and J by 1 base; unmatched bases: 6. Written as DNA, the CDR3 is TGTGCCAGCAGTGAATTTGCTAGCGGCTTCCAAGAGACCCAGTACTTC. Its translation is CASSEFASGFQETQYF.

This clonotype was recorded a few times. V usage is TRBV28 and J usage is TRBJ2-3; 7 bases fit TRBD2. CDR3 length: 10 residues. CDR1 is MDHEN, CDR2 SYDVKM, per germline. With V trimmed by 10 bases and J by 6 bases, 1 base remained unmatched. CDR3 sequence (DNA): TGTGCCATCGGGAGGGATACGCAGTATTTT. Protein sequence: CAIGRDTQYF.

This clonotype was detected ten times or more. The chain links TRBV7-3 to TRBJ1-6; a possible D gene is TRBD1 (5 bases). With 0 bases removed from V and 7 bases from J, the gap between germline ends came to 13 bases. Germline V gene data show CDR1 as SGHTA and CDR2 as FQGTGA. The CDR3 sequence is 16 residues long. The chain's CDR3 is CASSLTGAAGNSPLHF. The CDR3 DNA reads TGTGCCAGCAGCTTAACCGGGGCCGCGGGGAATTCACCCCTCCACTTT.

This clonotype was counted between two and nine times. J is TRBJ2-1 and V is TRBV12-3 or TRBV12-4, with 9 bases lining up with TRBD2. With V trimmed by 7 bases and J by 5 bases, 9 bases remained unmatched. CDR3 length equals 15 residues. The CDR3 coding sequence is TGTGCCAGCAATACCGGGACTAGCTTACACAATGAGCAGTTCTTC. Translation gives CASNTGTSLHNEQFF.

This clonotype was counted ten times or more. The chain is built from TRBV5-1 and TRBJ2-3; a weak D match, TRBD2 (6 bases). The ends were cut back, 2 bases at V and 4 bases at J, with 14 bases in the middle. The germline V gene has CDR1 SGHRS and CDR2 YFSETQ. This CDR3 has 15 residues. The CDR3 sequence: CASSFQGGGADTQYF. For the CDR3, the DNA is TGCGCCAGCAGCTTCCAGGGAGGTGGTGCAGATACGCAGTATTTT.